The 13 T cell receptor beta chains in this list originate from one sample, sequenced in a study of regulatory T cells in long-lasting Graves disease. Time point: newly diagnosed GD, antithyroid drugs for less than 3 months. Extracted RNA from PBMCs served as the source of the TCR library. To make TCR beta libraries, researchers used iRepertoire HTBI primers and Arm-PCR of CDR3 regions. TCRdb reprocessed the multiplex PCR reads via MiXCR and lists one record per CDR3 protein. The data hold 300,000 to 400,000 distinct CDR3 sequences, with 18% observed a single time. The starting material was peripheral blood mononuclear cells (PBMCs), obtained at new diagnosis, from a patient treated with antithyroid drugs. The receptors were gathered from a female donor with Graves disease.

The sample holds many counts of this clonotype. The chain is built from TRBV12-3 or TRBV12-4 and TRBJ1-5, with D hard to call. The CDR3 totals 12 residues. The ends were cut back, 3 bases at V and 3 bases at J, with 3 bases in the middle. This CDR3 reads CASSFNNQPQHF. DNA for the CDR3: TGTGCCAGCAGTTTCAACAATCAGCCCCAGCATTTT.

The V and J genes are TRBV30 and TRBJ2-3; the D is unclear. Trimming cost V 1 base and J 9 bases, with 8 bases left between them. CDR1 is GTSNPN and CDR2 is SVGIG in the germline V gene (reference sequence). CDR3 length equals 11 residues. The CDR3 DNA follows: TGTGCCTGGAGTGGGGGTGGGACGCAGTATTTT. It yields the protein CAWSGGGTQYF.

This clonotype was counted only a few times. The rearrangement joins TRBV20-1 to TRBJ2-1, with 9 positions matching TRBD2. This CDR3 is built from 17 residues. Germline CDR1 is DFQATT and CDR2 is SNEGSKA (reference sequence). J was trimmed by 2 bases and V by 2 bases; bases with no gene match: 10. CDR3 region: CSARILGVAGAYNEQFF. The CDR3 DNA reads TGCAGTGCTAGAATCCTGGGCGTAGCGGGAGCCTACAATGAGCAGTTCTTC.

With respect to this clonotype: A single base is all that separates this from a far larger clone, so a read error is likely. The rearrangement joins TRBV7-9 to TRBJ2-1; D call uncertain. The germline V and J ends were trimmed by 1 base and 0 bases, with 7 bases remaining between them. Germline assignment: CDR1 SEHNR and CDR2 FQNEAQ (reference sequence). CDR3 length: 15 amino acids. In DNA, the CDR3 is TGTGCCAGCAGCTTAGGCACGAGCTCCTACAATGAGCAGTTCTTC. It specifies CASSLGTSSYNEQFF.

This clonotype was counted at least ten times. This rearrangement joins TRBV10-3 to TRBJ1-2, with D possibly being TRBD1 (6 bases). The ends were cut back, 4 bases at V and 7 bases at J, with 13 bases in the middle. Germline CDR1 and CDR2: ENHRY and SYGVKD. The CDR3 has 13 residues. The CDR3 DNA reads TGTGCCATCAGTGGGCAGGGGAGCGTTGGCTACACCTTC. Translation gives CAISGQGSVGYTF.

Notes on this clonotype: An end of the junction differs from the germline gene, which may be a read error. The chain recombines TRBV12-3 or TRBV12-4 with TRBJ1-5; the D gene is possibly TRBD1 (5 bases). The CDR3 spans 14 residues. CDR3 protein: CTSSLTARGQPQHF. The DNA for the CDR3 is TGTACCAGCAGTCTGACAGCACGGGGTCAGCCCCAGCATTTT.

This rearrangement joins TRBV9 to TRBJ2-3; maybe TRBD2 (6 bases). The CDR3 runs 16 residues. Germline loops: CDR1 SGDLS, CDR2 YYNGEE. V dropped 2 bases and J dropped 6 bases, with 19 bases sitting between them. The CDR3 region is CASSVPGEGFGDTQYF. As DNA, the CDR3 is TGTGCCAGCAGCGTTCCGGGAGAGGGTTTCGGGGATACGCAGTATTTT. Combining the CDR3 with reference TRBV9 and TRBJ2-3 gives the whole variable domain DSGVTQTPKHLITATGQRVTLRCSPRSGDLSVYWYQQSLDQGLQFLIQYYNGEERAKGNILERFSAQQFPDLHSELNLSSLELGDSALYFCASSVPGEGFGDTQYFGPGTRLTVL.

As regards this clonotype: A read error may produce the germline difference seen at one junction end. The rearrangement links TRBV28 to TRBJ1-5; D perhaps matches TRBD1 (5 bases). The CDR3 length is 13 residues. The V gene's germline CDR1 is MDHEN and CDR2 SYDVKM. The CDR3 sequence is CASSFRGVQPRHF. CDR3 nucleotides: TGTGCCAGCAGTTTTCGGGGGGTCCAGCCCCGGCATTTT.

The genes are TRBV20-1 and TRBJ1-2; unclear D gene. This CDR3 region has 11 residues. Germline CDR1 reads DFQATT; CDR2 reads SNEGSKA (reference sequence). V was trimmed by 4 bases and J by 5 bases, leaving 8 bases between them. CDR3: CSAKGYYGYTF. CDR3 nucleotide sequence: TGCAGTGCTAAGGGTTATTATGGCTACACCTTC.

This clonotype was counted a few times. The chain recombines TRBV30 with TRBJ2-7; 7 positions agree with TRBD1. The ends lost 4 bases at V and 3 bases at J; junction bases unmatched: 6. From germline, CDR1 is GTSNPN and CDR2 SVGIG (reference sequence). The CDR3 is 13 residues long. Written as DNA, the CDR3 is TGTGCCTGGAACAGGGGAACCCTCTACGAGCAGTACTTC. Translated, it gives CAWNRGTLYEQYF.

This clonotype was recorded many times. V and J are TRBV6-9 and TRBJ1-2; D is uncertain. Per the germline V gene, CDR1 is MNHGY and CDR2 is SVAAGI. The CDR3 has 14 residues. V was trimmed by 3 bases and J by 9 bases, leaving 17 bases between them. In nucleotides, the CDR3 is TGTGCCAGCAGTTACGGCGGAGATTGGATGAGCTACACCTTC. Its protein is CASSYGGDWMSYTF.

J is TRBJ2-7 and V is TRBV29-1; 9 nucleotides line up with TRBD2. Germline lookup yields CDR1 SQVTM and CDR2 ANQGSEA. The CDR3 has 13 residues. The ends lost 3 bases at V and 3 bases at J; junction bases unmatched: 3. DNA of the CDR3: TGCAGCGTTGAGCGGGAGGGTGACTACGAGCAGTACTTC. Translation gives CSVEREGDYEQYF.

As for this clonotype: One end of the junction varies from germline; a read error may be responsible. CDR3 nucleotides: TGTGCCAGTAGATTGCGGGACTCTAGCACAGATACGCAGTGTTTT. Translation gives CASRLRDSSTDTQCF. V is TRBV19 and J is TRBJ2-3; a possible D gene is TRBD2 (6 bases). In germline, CDR1 is LNHDA, CDR2 SQIVND (reference sequence). This CDR3 has 15 residues. Combining the CDR3 with reference TRBV19 and TRBJ2-3 gives the whole variable domain DGGITQSPKYLFRKEGQNVTLSCEQNLNHDAMYWYRQDPGQGLRLIYYSQIVNDFQKGDIAEGYSVSREKKESFPLTVTSAQKNPTAFYLCASRLRDSSTDTQCFGPGTRLTVL.